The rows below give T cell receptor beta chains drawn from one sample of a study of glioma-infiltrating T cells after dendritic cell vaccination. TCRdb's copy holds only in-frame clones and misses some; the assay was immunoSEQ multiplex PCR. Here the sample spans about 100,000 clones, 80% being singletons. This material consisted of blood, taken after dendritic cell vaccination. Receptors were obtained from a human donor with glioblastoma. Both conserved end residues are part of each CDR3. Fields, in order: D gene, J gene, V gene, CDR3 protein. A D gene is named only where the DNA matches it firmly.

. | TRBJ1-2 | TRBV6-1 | CASSEIGQRYGYTF
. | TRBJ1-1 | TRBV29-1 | CSVRNSRMLGTEAFF
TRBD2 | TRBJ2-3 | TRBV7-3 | CASSPRGLAPGTDTQYF
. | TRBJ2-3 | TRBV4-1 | CASSHLKGSLPHIADTQYF
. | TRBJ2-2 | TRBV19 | CASIPRQGQPSGTNTGELFF
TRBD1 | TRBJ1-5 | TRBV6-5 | CASRRVQGFDQPQHF
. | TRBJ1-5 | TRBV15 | CATSRDPTAYQPQHF
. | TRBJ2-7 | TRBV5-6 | CASSLGYGRSQGEQYF
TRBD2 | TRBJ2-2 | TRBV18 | CASSPPNAELAGTGELFF
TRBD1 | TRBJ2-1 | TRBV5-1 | CASSLSGTGGFYNEQFF
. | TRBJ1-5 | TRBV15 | CATSRGQISNQPQHF
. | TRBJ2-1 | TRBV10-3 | CAISEGLAREQFF
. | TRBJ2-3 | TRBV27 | CASSVSGAALVLKQYF
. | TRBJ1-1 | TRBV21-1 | CASSNCWAYGSEAFF
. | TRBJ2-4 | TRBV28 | CASSFRWSRPAKNIQYF
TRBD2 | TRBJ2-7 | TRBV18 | CASSPLGVGTRTYEQYF
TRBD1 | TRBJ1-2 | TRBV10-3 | CAISDPTGGGYTF
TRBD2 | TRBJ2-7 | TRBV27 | CASSLVGGAAGSSYEQYF
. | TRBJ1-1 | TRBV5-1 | CASSAGMNTEAFF
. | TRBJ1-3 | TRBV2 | CASSDGLTANTIYF
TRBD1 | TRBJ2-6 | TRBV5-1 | CASSLEPGGSGANVLTF
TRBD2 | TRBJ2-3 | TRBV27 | CASSSGLAGGDTQYF
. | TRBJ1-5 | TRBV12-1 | CASSLQGQGEQPQHF
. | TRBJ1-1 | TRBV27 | CASSPWGRWTEAFF
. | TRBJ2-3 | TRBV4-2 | CASSLRQGTDTQYF
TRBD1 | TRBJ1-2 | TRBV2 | CASSEETGIYGYTF
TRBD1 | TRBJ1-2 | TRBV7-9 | CASSSYLGGAVGYTF
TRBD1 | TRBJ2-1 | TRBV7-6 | CASSLESGQGGFVYNEQFF
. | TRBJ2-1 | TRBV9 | CASSVLGEPYNEQFF